These T cell receptor beta chains were read from a single sample in a study of PD-1 blockade in classical Hodgkin lymphoma. Libraries were prepared by immunoSEQ multiplex PCR; TCRdb keeps only in-frame clonotypes and omits some of them. Among 100,000 or so clones listed, approximately 89% were seen once. The sequences come from peripheral blood mononuclear cells (PBMCs), collected before the fourth cycle of nivolumab. The origin of the receptors is a human donor with classical Hodgkin lymphoma. The CDR3 runs from the conserved cysteine through the conserved F or W. A D gene is named only where the DNA matches it firmly. Clone size is given for some rows only: seen once, a few or many times, or a class if the clone is expanded.

j_call d_call clone_size v_call cdr3_nt cdr3_aa
TRBJ1-4 NA NA TRBV21-1 TGTGCCAGCAGCAAAGGGGAGCGACAGAGTTGGACCGAAAAACTGTTTTTT CASSKGERQSWTEKLFF
TRBJ2-3 TRBD2 NA TRBV30 TGTGCCTGGAGTGCAAGCGGGGCAGATACGCAGTATTTT CAWSASGADTQYF
TRBJ1-5 TRBD1 NA TRBV5-4 TGTGCCAGCAGTCCGGACAGGGTCCAGCCCCAGCATTTT CASSPDRVQPQHF
TRBJ1-2 NA once TRBV29-1 TGCAGCGTTGCCTACCCGGGAACAGCTAATACTAACTATGGCTACACCTTC CSVAYPGTANTNYGYTF
TRBJ1-2 NA NA TRBV4-1 TGCGCCAGCAGCCAAGATCAGACGGTGAACTATGGCTACACCTTC CASSQDQTVNYGYTF
TRBJ2-7 TRBD1 NA TRBV6-5 TGTGCCACGGGACAGGGGGTGACCTACGAGCAGTACTTC CATGQGVTYEQYF
TRBJ1-2 TRBD1 NA TRBV4-1 TGCGCCAGCAGCCAAGACGGGGACAGCTGGGGAGGCTACACCTTC CASSQDGDSWGGYTF
TRBJ1-2 TRBD1 NA TRBV5-6 TGTGCCAGCACCGACACCACAGGGGGCTATCGAGGCTACACCTTC CASTDTTGGYRGYTF
TRBJ2-3 NA NA TRBV11-3 TGTGCCAGCAGCTTCCTAGCGTCTTCGGATACGCAGTATTTT CASSFLASSDTQYF
TRBJ2-1 TRBD2 NA TRBV4-1 TGCGCCAGCAGCCCTCTAGCGGGAGGAGGGAATGAGCAGTTCTTC CASSPLAGGGNEQFF
TRBJ2-1 NA few TRBV19 TGTGCCAGTAGTATTAGGGACTCATACAATGAGCAGTTCTTC CASSIRDSYNEQFF
TRBJ1-2 TRBD1 NA TRBV7-2 TGTGCCAGCAGCTTAGTAGGACAGGGAAGAGGCTACACCTTC CASSLVGQGRGYTF
TRBJ2-7 TRBD1 NA TRBV5-4 TGTGCCAGCAGCTTCAGGGGGCCAGGGTACGAGCAGTACTTC CASSFRGPGYEQYF
TRBJ1-5 NA NA TRBV6-1 TGTGCCAGCAGTGAAGGGGTGGGAGCAGGGGATAGCAATCAGCCCCAGCATTTT CASSEGVGAGDSNQPQHF
TRBJ1-1 NA NA TRBV13 TGTGCCAGCAGCCATAGGGGATGGAACACTGAAGCTTTCTTT CASSHRGWNTEAFF
TRBJ1-3 NA NA TRBV6-5 TGTGCCAGCAGCCTCGGGCAGGGTGGAAACACCATATATTTT CASSLGQGGNTIYF
TRBJ2-7 NA NA TRBV27 TGTGCCAGCAGTTCCCCCCTGGCGCAGCAGTACTTC CASSSPLAQQYF
TRBJ1-1 NA NA TRBV5-4 TGTGCCAGCAGCTTGTATTTAAGTTCGACTGAAGCTTTCTTT CASSLYLSSTEAFF
TRBJ2-2 TRBD1 NA TRBV9 TGTGCCAGCAGCGGGACAGGGGTGACCGGGGAGCTGTTTTTT CASSGTGVTGELFF
TRBJ2-1 TRBD2 NA TRBV5-1 TGCGCCAGCAGCTTGGAAGTTAGCGGGAGGTATGTGCAGTTCTTC CASSLEVSGRYVQFF
TRBJ2-3 NA once TRBV21-1 TGTGCCAGCAGCAAAGGCCCCAGGGGGACTAGCGAGGTGGATACGCAGTATTTT CASSKGPRGTSEVDTQYF
TRBJ1-3 NA NA TRBV11-2 TGTGCCAGCAGCTTAGATCATGTCCGAGGACCTGGAAACACCATATATTTT CASSLDHVRGPGNTIYF
TRBJ2-3 NA NA TRBV10-3 TGTGCCATCAGAGTTGCGGGGACCACAGATACGCAGTATTTT CAIRVAGTTDTQYF
TRBJ1-5 TRBD1 NA TRBV6-1 TGTGCCAGCAGGACCTCCGGGACAGATTATCAAAGCCGGCATTTT CASRTSGTDYQSRHF
TRBJ2-5 NA once TRBV5-1 TGCGCCAGCAGCTTGGACTGGGGCCAAGAGACCCAGTACTTC CASSLDWGQETQYF
TRBJ2-7 NA NA TRBV19 TGTGCCACTCGGGGAGATTACGAGCAGTACTTC CATRGDYEQYF
TRBJ1-5 NA NA TRBV25-1 TGTGCCAGCAGTGAATCGGGCAATTATAGCAATCAGCCCCAGCATTTT CASSESGNYSNQPQHF
TRBJ2-1 NA NA TRBV5-1 TGCGCCAGCAGCTTGATGGGGGGACCCTACAATGAGCAGTTCTTC CASSLMGGPYNEQFF
TRBJ2-6 NA once TRBV19 TGTGCCAGTACCCAAGACGCGGCTTCTAGCTCTGGGGCCAACGTCCTGACTTTC CASTQDAASSSGANVLTF
TRBJ2-1 TRBD2 NA TRBV4-1 TGCGCCAGCAGCCAAGGACTAGCGGGAGGTAGCGAGCAGTTCTTC CASSQGLAGGSEQFF
TRBJ2-1 TRBD2 NA TRBV5-1 TGCGCCCACAGCAGCCCCCGGACTAGCGGGATCTACAATGAGCAGTTCTTC CAHSSPRTSGIYNEQFF
TRBJ2-7 NA NA TRBV6-1 TGTGCCAGCAGAGAGGGCGGAGCCCCCTACGAGCAGTACTTC CASREGGAPYEQYF
TRBJ1-2 NA NA TRBV7-9 TGTGCCAGCAGCTTACCTCGCGGACTCGTTGGCTACACCTTC CASSLPRGLVGYTF
TRBJ2-7 NA NA TRBV6-1 TGTGCCAGCAGAACAGGGGGGGGTGACTACGAGCAGTACTTC CASRTGGGDYEQYF
TRBJ1-3 TRBD1 NA TRBV2 TGTGCCACCCTTCGGGACAGGATTGGAAACACCATATATTTT CATLRDRIGNTIYF
TRBJ1-1 NA NA TRBV7-9 TGTGCCAGCAGCGGTACAGGGAGGGTGTCTGAAGCTTTCTTT CASSGTGRVSEAFF
TRBJ1-1 NA once TRBV7-9 TGTGCCAGCAGCCATAGGGGTTACACTGAAGCTTTCTTT CASSHRGYTEAFF
TRBJ2-5 NA NA TRBV30 TGTGCCTGGAGTGTCTTAGCAGAAGAGACCCAGTACTTC CAWSVLAEETQYF
TRBJ2-7 NA NA TRBV6-6 TGTGCCAGCAGTTACAGGTCCTACGAGCAGTACTTC CASSYRSYEQYF
TRBJ1-2 NA once TRBV30 TGTGCCTGGAGTATAGGACAGCCGGGCAGCTATGGCTACACCTTC CAWSIGQPGSYGYTF
TRBJ1-1 NA NA TRBV28 TGTGCCAGCAGTTTATCGGTTAACACTGAAGCTTTCTTT CASSLSVNTEAFF
TRBJ1-5 TRBD1 NA TRBV18 TGTGCCAGCTCACTCGACAGGGTGGGAGACAATCAGCCCCAGCATTTT CASSLDRVGDNQPQHF